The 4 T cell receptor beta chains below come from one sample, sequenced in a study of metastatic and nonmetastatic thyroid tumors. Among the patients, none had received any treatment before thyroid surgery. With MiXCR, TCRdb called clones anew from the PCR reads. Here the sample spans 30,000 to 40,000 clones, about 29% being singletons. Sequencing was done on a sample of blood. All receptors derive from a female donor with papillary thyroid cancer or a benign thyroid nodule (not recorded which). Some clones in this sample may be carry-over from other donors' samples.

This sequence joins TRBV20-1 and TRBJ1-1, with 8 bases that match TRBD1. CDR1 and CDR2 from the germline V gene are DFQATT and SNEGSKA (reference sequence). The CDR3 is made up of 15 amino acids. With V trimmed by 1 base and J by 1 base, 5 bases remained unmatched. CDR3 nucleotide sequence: TGCAGTGCTAGAGCTTCAGGGGGCGCGAACACTGAAGCTTTCTTT. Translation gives CSARASGGANTEAFF.

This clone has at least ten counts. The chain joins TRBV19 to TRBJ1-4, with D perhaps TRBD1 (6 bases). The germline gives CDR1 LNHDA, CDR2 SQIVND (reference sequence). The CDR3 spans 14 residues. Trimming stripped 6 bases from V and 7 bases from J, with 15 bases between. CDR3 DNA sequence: TGTGCCAGTAGCCCCGGGACAAATGGTGAAAAACTGTTTTTT. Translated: CASSPGTNGEKLFF.

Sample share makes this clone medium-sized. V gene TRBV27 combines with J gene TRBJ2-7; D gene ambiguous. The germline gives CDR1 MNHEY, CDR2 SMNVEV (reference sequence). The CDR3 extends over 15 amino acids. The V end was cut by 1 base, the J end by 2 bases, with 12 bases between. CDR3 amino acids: CASSLYDTHTYEQYF. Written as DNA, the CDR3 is TGTGCCAGCAGTTTATATGACACACATACCTACGAGCAGTACTTC.

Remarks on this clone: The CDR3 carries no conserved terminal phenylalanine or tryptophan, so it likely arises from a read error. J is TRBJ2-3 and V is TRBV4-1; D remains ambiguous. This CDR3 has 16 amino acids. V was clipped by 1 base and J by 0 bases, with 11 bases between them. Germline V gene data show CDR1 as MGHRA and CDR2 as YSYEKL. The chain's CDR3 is CASSQGGGPSTDTQYC. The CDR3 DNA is TGCGCCAGCAGCCAAGGCGGTGGTCCTAGCACAGATACGCAGTATTGT.